The entry that follows covers one T cell receptor (beta chain) sequence. Its antigen is undetermined. The sample comes from a study of shared clonotypes between healthy human individuals. Study-wide findings and caveats: Rarefaction demonstrated incomplete sorted-subset sequencing despite large depth. Non-shared clonotypes showed lower generation probabilities than clonotypes common to all four donors.

It was across several immunoSEQ plates that each subset's genomic DNA was evenly split. The table came from immunoSEQ multiplex PCR; TCRdb's copy has only in-frame clones and leaves some out. The sample has over 1.4 million clones, roughly 96% seen once. CDR1 MDHEN and CDR2 SYDVKM come from the germline V gene. There are 15 residues in the CDR3. Trimming pared 3 bases from V and 5 bases from J, leaving 16 bases between. Naive CD4+ cells were CD45RA-selected; the remaining cells were memory. This clonotype was sampled from a man aged 25-45 years in good health. V usage is TRBV28 and J usage is TRBJ1-2, with no clear D. The sample consisted of naive CD4+ T cells sorted from blood. Documented subset: CD45RA+ positively selected. CDR3 in DNA: TGTGCCAGCAGTTTCTCCTTGGGTCCCTCTTATGGCTACACCTTC. As protein: CASSFSLGPSYGYTF.